This is a list of T cell receptor beta chains from one sample in a study of blood T cell repertoires in COVID-19. TCRdb's copy holds only in-frame clones and misses some; the assay was immunoSEQ multiplex PCR. This sample yields some 87,000 clones, of which roughly four fifths are seen a single time; around 19% belongs to the top ten. Material for sequencing was peripheral blood. The receptor source for this set is a woman older than 75 with active or convalescent COVID-19. Each CDR3 is given with its conserved first and last residue. The order of the fields is clone size, V gene, D gene, J gene, CDR3 DNA, CDR3 protein. D genes are given only for firm matches. Some rows mark clone size as missing; the rest say once, few, many or name a class of expanded clone.

NA	TRBV5-1	NA	TRBJ2-7	TGCGCCAGCAGCTTAAACAGGGTCTCCTACGAGCAGTACTTC	CASSLNRVSYEQYF
NA	TRBV29-1	TRBD1	TRBJ1-5	TGCAGCGTTGGGGACAGGGATCAGCCCCAGCATTTT	CSVGDRDQPQHF
NA	TRBV12-1	NA	TRBJ1-6	TGTGCCAGCCTCGGACAGGTATATAATTCACCCCTCCACTTT	CASLGQVYNSPLHF
NA	TRBV4-3	NA	TRBJ2-7	TGCGCCAGCAGCCAAGGGGCAGGGCACTACGAGCAGTACTTC	CASSQGAGHYEQYF
NA	TRBV3-1/TRBV3-2	TRBD1	TRBJ1-2	TGTGCCAGCAGCCAAGGCGCCGGACAGGGGGCAATTGGCTACACCTTC	CASSQGAGQGAIGYTF
few	TRBV12-3/TRBV12-4	NA	TRBJ1-3	TGTGCCAGCAGTTCTGGACTGAGAAACACCATATATTTT	CASSSGLRNTIYF
NA	TRBV7-2	NA	TRBJ2-5	TGTGCCAGCAGCTCAGGCAGATTACTCCAAGAGACCCAGTACTTC	CASSSGRLLQETQYF
NA	TRBV3-1/TRBV3-2	NA	TRBJ2-7	TGTGCCAGCAGCCAAGTAGCAGGGGTGGGGGAGCAGTACTTC	CASSQVAGVGEQYF
once	TRBV9	NA	TRBJ1-5	TGTGCCAGCAGCGTAGCCGGGGGTCAGAATCAGCCCCAGCATTTT	CASSVAGGQNQPQHF
NA	TRBV5-1	NA	TRBJ2-7	TGCGCCAGCATGTGGGGGATGCGACAGGACTACGAGCAGTACTTC	CASMWGMRQDYEQYF
once	TRBV27	NA	TRBJ1-4	TGTGCCAGCAGTTCAAGGTCAGGTTACAAGGTGGCAACTAATGAAAAACTGTTTTTT	CASSSRSGYKVATNEKLFF
NA	TRBV3-1/TRBV3-2	NA	TRBJ1-4	TGTGCCAGCAGCCAGAGGCGTTCAACTAATGAAAAACTGTTTTTT	CASSQRRSTNEKLFF
NA	TRBV4-3	NA	TRBJ2-5	TGCGCCAGCAGCCAAGATACTACTAAACAAGAGACCCAGTACTTC	CASSQDTTKQETQYF
NA	TRBV6-1	NA	TRBJ1-3	TGTGCCAGCAGTGGGATACAGGGTGTAGGGTCTGGAAACACCATATATTTT	CASSGIQGVGSGNTIYF
NA	TRBV7-2	TRBD2	TRBJ2-2	TGTGCCAGCAGCCCTAGACTAGCGGGGGGGCCCGGGTTAGCCAGGGAGCTGTTTTTT	CASSPRLAGGPGLARELFF
NA	TRBV4-3	NA	TRBJ2-3	TGCGCCAGCAGCCAAGACAATGGACTGGGGACAGATACGCAGTATTTT	CASSQDNGLGTDTQYF
NA	TRBV11-2	NA	TRBJ1-1	TGTGCCAGCAGCTTAGGAGGTCCGAGCACTGAAGCTTTCTTT	CASSLGGPSTEAFF
NA	TRBV6-5	NA	TRBJ1-3	TGTGCCAGCATTCAGGGGATGTCTGGAAACACCATATATTTT	CASIQGMSGNTIYF
NA	TRBV7-8	TRBD1	TRBJ2-1	TGTGCCAGCAGCTCCAGGGGGCCGTACAATGAGCAGTTCTTC	CASSSRGPYNEQFF
NA	TRBV19	TRBD1	TRBJ1-2	TGTGCCAGTAGTTCTCCGGGACAGAACTATGGCTACACCTTC	CASSSPGQNYGYTF
NA	TRBV13	NA	TRBJ1-3	TGTGCCAGCAGCTTAGATCAGGGGAAGGCTGGAAACACCATATATTTT	CASSLDQGKAGNTIYF
NA	TRBV6-5	NA	TRBJ1-1	TGTGCCAGCAGTCGAACAGAAATGAACACTGAAGCTTTCTTT	CASSRTEMNTEAFF
NA	TRBV7-9	NA	TRBJ1-1	TGTGCCAGCAGCCCGCCCCAGACTGAAGCTTTCTTT	CASSPPQTEAFF
NA	TRBV4-1	NA	TRBJ1-1	TGCGCCAGCAGTCAGAGACAGGAGAACACTGAAGCTTTCTTT	CASSQRQENTEAFF
NA	TRBV7-9	NA	TRBJ2-3	TGTGCCAGCAGCTCGCGACTGAGCACAGATACGCAGTATTTT	CASSSRLSTDTQYF
NA	TRBV28	NA	TRBJ1-2	TGTGCCAGCAGCCAGGGGCGTGGCTACACCTTC	CASSQGRGYTF
few	TRBV15	TRBD1	TRBJ2-1	TGTGCCACCAGCAGAGGAGGACAGGGTGACTCCTACAATGAGCAGTTCTTC	CATSRGGQGDSYNEQFF
NA	TRBV12-3/TRBV12-4	TRBD1	TRBJ2-2	TGTGCCAGCAGTTTGGGACAGACCGGGGAGCTGTTTTTT	CASSLGQTGELFF
NA	TRBV28	NA	TRBJ1-2	TGTGCCAGCAGTTTGAGACGCGGATGGTATGGCTACACCTTC	CASSLRRGWYGYTF
NA	TRBV7-9	NA	TRBJ1-2	TGTGCCAGCAGCTTAGGTCAGGGGCTACTGAGGTATGGCTACACCTTC	CASSLGQGLLRYGYTF
once	TRBV7-8	NA	TRBJ1-4	TGTGCAAGCGGGAGGTCTAATGAAAAACTGTTTTTT	CASGRSNEKLFF
few	TRBV6-2/TRBV6-3	NA	TRBJ2-6	TGTGCCAGCAGTTACTCTTCGGGAAGCTTCTCTCGGGCCAACGTCCTGACTTTC	CASSYSSGSFSRANVLTF
NA	TRBV30	NA	TRBJ1-3	TGTGCCTGGGCCCCCTCCTCTGGAAACACCATATATTTT	CAWAPSSGNTIYF
NA	TRBV9	TRBD2	TRBJ2-7	TGTGCCAGCAGCACGGGACTAGCGGGGGACGAGCAGTACTTC	CASSTGLAGDEQYF
NA	TRBV4-1	TRBD1	TRBJ1-5	TGCGCCAGCAGCTTACGACAGGGTGGCAATCAGCCCCAGCATTTT	CASSLRQGGNQPQHF
NA	TRBV5-1	TRBD2	TRBJ2-2	TGCGCCAGCAGCTTGGTCTCTAGCGGGAGCACCGGGGAGCTGTTTTTT	CASSLVSSGSTGELFF
NA	TRBV5-1	NA	TRBJ2-1	TGCGCCAGCAGCTTGGTTTCAGGGGGGACCGGCAATGAGCAGTTCTTC	CASSLVSGGTGNEQFF
NA	TRBV6-5	NA	TRBJ1-2	TGTGCCAGCAGCTCTTACAGGGTAGTTATTGGCGGCTACACCTTC	CASSSYRVVIGGYTF
few	TRBV19	NA	TRBJ1-5	TGTGCCAGTAGTATCGGACAGTACAATCAGCCCCAGCATTTT	CASSIGQYNQPQHF
NA	TRBV7-8	NA	TRBJ2-7	TGTGCCAGCAGCCACCGCGGCGCCTACGAGCAGTACTTC	CASSHRGAYEQYF
NA	TRBV7-2	NA	TRBJ2-1	TGTGCCAGCAGCTTAGTCGGCGGGCCGGGCAATGAGCAGTTCTTC	CASSLVGGPGNEQFF
NA	TRBV5-1	NA	TRBJ2-3	TGCGCCAGCAGCTTGGAGGGGGGCACAGATACGCAGTATTTT	CASSLEGGTDTQYF
NA	TRBV5-1	NA	TRBJ1-1	TGCGCCAGCAAGGGGGGGGCGGACACTGAAGCTTTCTTT	CASKGGADTEAFF
NA	TRBV5-8	NA	TRBJ2-1	TGTGCCAGCAGCTTGGTTGGCATTGAGCAGTTCTTC	CASSLVGIEQFF
NA	TRBV29-1	NA	TRBJ2-3	TGCAGCGTTGAAGGGGCCTCCGTATCGAATACGCAGTATTTT	CSVEGASVSNTQYF
NA	TRBV4-1	NA	TRBJ1-6	TGCGCCAGCAGCCAAGACCGACAGGCAATCCCCCTCCACTTT	CASSQDRQAIPLHF